What follows are 3 T cell receptor beta chains derived from one specimen sequenced in a study of CD8 T cells in ankylosing spondylitis. Via MiXCR, TCRdb re-called the 5' RACE reads, giving one row per CDR3 protein. The repertoire consists of around 540,000 distinct CDR3 sequences, with about 12% occurring once and the leading ten covering over 6.5%. Study-wide results and limits: Seven to nine highly homologous variants formed a TCR beta motif that appeared characteristic of ankylosing spondylitis blood.

Antigen specificity for these receptors is unknown. Specimen: blood, either unsorted or a sorted T cell fraction (not recorded which). These receptors all stem from a male donor with ankylosing spondylitis.

J is TRBJ2-1 and V is TRBV6-1; 7 positions match TRBD1. The ends lost 5 bases at V and 4 bases at J; junction bases unmatched: 14. CDR3 length equals 17 residues. CDR1 is MNHNS and CDR2 is SASEGT in the germline V gene. CDR3 DNA: TGTGCCAGCAGTAGGGGACAGCCCCAAAGTCGTTACAATGAGCAGTTCTTC. This encodes CASSRGQPQSRYNEQFF.

This clonotype was seen a few times. The chain recombines TRBV3-1 with TRBJ1-4; weak D call: TRBD1 (6 bases). Germline lookup yields CDR1 LGHDT and CDR2 YNNKEL (reference sequence). Trimming pared 4 bases from V and 1 base from J, leaving 7 bases between. The CDR3 consists of 14 residues. The DNA for the CDR3 is TGTGCCAGCAGCCCGACAGGAACTAATGAAAAACTGTTTTTT. This codes for CASSPTGTNEKLFF. Complete variable domain (other parts from reference TRBV3-1 and TRBJ1-4): DTAVSQTPKYLVTQMGNDKSIKCEQNLGHDTMYWYKQDSKKFLKIMFSYNNKELIINETVPNRFSPKSPDKAHLNLHINSLELGDSAVYFCASSPTGTNEKLFFGSGTQLSVL.

This clonotype has a handful of counts. The chain has TRBV7-9 and TRBJ1-6; 8 nucleotides align to TRBD1. Germline CDR1 and CDR2: SEHNR and FQNEAQ (reference sequence). The CDR3 is 14 amino acids. The junction had 6 bases not matched to a gene; V was cut back by 4 bases and J by 10 bases. The CDR3 reads CASSSTGDGSPLHF. The CDR3 DNA reads as TGTGCCAGCAGCTCGACAGGGGACGGATCACCCCTCCACTTT.